Presented here are 16 T cell receptor beta chains from one specimen sequenced in a study of patients and donors after allogeneic stem cell transplantation. TCRdb reanalysed the RT-PCR reads using MiXCR and keeps one entry per CDR3 protein. In the table there are about 960,000 distinct CDR3 sequences, approximately 19% of which are singletons. What was sequenced was blood, either unsorted or a sorted T cell fraction (not recorded which). Every receptor here comes from a human donor who was either an allogeneic HSCT recipient or a stem cell or donor lymphocyte infusion donor (not recorded which). It is not recorded whose cells these are; they may come from a transplant donor.

The sample holds one count of this clonotype. The J gene is TRBJ2-3, the V gene TRBV11-3; perhaps TRBD1 as D (6 bases). This CDR3 contains 13 residues. Trimming took off 4 bases at V and 4 bases at J, with 9 bases between the two ends. Germline V CDR1 and CDR2: SGHNT, YENEEA. CDR3 in DNA: TGTGCCAGCAGCTCGGACAGAGCAGATACGCAGTATTTT. Residues: CASSSDRADTQYF.

This clonotype was picked up a small number of times. The rearrangement links TRBV29-1 to TRBJ2-7; D is unclear. V shed 1 base and J shed 4 bases, with 17 bases lying between them. This CDR3 comprises 15 residues. Germline V gene sequence: CDR1 SQVTM, CDR2 ANQGSEA. CDR3 region: CSVEVESQRNYEQYF. The CDR3 region has the DNA TGCAGCGTTGAAGTTGAGTCCCAGAGAAATTACGAGCAGTACTTC.

For the CDR3, the DNA is TGCAGCGTTGGTCCAGGCAGAGGTGTCTACGAGCAGTACTTC. This sequence encodes CSVGPGRGVYEQYF. This chain links TRBV29-1 with TRBJ2-7; D ambiguous. The CDR3 is made up of 14 amino acids. V was cut by 4 bases and J by 3 bases, with 16 bases left in between. Germline CDR1 reads SQVTM; CDR2 reads ANQGSEA.

The chain joins TRBV29-1 to TRBJ1-1, with TRBD1 identical over 7 bases. The CDR3 consists of 13 residues. The J segment lost 4 bases and the V segment lost 7 bases, leaving 9 bases of the junction unmatched. CDR1 and CDR2 (germline): SQVTM, ANQGSEA. The CDR3 bases are TGCAGCGCACTCACCGGACAGGCCACTGAAGCTTTCTTT. As protein: CSALTGQATEAFF.

This sequence joins TRBV20-1 and TRBJ1-1; 7 bases fit TRBD1. V lost 3 bases to trimming and J lost 10 bases; unmatched junction nucleotides: 14. CDR3 size: 14 residues. Per germline, CDR1 DFQATT and CDR2 SNEGSKA (reference sequence). The CDR3 is CSASPQGGPGGAFF. As DNA, the CDR3 is TGCAGTGCTAGCCCGCAAGGAGGGCCAGGGGGAGCTTTCTTT.

There are many counts of this clonotype. The rearrangement joins TRBV12-3 or TRBV12-4 to TRBJ2-2, with D possibly matching TRBD2 (7 bases). The CDR3 is 13 amino acids. V was pared by 8 bases and J by 5 bases, with 12 bases between. The CDR3 is CASGGARTGELFF. The CDR3 DNA reads as TGTGCCAGCGGGGGGGCCAGGACCGGGGAGCTGTTTTTT.

This clonotype appeared many times. The chain couples TRBV12-3 or TRBV12-4 to TRBJ2-1, with 9 positions matching TRBD2. The length of the CDR3 is 15 residues. The V gene end was trimmed by 1 base and the J gene end by 9 bases; junction bases not matched to a gene: 7. CDR3 protein: CASSLELAGLGEQFF. CDR3 nucleotides: TGTGCCAGCAGTTTAGAGCTAGCGGGGCTCGGTGAGCAGTTCTTC.

This clonotype appeared a few times. The chain joins TRBV12-3 or TRBV12-4 to TRBJ1-2, with TRBD1 as a possible D gene (6 bases). Deletions cut 3 bases from V and 8 bases from J, with 13 bases between. This CDR3 contains 13 residues. The CDR3 DNA reads as TGTGCCAGCAGTTTGAGGACAGCGGGCGGCTACACCTTC. It yields the protein CASSLRTAGGYTF.

This clonotype was detected a few times. The chain is built from TRBV12-3 or TRBV12-4 and TRBJ2-4; D not resolved. This CDR3 contains 14 residues. The V end was cut by 2 bases, the J end by 5 bases, with 10 bases between. CDR3 DNA sequence: TGTGCCAGCAGTTTATTCGGACGAGAAAACATTCAGTACTTC. Translation: CASSLFGRENIQYF.

The genes are TRBV29-1 and TRBJ1-2; D may be TRBD1 (5 bases). Trimming pared 3 bases from V and 3 bases from J, leaving 17 bases between. The CDR3 consists of 15 residues. Germline V gene lookup returns CDR1 SQVTM and CDR2 ANQGSEA. For the CDR3, the DNA is TGCAGCGTTGAGAAAAGGACTGGGGGGGACTATGGCTACACCTTC. It is translated as CSVEKRTGGDYGYTF.

J is TRBJ2-1 and V is TRBV19; TRBD2 matches at 9 bases. V trimming: 2 bases; J trimming: 1 base; junction bases outside the gene matches: 3. This CDR3 has 16 amino acids. The germline V gene has CDR1 LNHDA and CDR2 SQIVND (reference sequence). The CDR3 region has the DNA TGTGCCAGTAGTATAAGCGGGAGGAAGTCCTACAATGAGCAGTTCTTC. Amino acids: CASSISGRKSYNEQFF.

This rearrangement joins TRBV13 to TRBJ2-1; 8 bases fit TRBD2. Germline V gene data show CDR1 as PRHDT and CDR2 as FYEKMQ (reference sequence). The CDR3 has 14 residues. Unmatched junction bases numbered 5, after V lost 1 base and J lost 9 bases. The CDR3 loop is CASSLAGTRGEQFF. The CDR3 DNA reads as TGTGCCAGCAGCTTAGCCGGGACTAGGGGTGAGCAGTTCTTC.

This clonotype appeared many times. The chain combines TRBV6-1 with TRBJ2-7; 11 bases are shared with TRBD2. CDR3 length: 14 residues. The junction had 5 bases not matched to a gene; V was cut back by 6 bases and J by 4 bases. The germline CDR1 and CDR2 sequences are MNHNS and SASEGT. Here the CDR3 DNA reads TGTGCCAGCAGCGTAGCGGGAGGGAGATACGAGCAGTACTTC. This translates into CASSVAGGRYEQYF.

This clonotype was observed a few times. The chain couples TRBV19 to TRBJ1-1; D call uncertain. Trimming removed 5 bases from V and 4 bases from J, with 14 bases in between. This CDR3 region has 14 residues. The germline V gene has CDR1 LNHDA and CDR2 SQIVND (reference sequence). Here the CDR3 reads CASSYGEPSTEAFF. CDR3 DNA: TGTGCCAGTAGTTACGGGGAACCCAGCACTGAAGCTTTCTTT.

V is TRBV20-1 and J is TRBJ2-1, with D uncertain. CDR1 DFQATT and CDR2 SNEGSKA come from the germline V gene (reference sequence). Trimming took off 1 base at V and 5 bases at J, with 18 bases between the two ends. This CDR3 is 16 amino acids long. CDR3 DNA sequence: TGCAGTGCTAGAGGGGTCCAGCTGGGCTCACACAATGAGCAGTTCTTC. This encodes CSARGVQLGSHNEQFF.

The chain combines TRBV15 with TRBJ1-5; 8 bases line up with TRBD1. Germline V gene sequence: CDR1 LNHNV, CDR2 YYDKDF (reference sequence). The CDR3 runs to 17 residues. The junction had 10 bases not matched to a gene; V was cut back by 1 base and J by 5 bases. The CDR3 region has the DNA TGTGCCACCAGCAGAGCCCGGGACAGGACCTCGTATCAGCCCCAGCATTTT. This encodes CATSRARDRTSYQPQHF.